This is a list of T cell receptor beta chains from one sample in a study of CD8 T cells in Susac syndrome. One entry per CDR3 protein results from TCRdb running MiXCR on the immunoSEQ multiplex PCR reads. The sample includes 250,000 to 350,000 distinct CDR3 sequences, more than 75% of them seen just once. Specimen: CD8+ T cells from PBMCs. These receptors all come from a human donor with multiple sclerosis. CDR3s include the opening cysteine and the closing phenylalanine or tryptophan. D genes are given only for firm matches. Size values are once, few and many counts, or a class for expanded clones, and some rows have none.

CDR3aa: CASSFDFNEQFF
CDR3nt: TGCGCCAGCAGCTTCGATTTCAATGAGCAGTTCTTC
abundance: few
j_gene: TRBJ2-1
d_gene: NA
v_gene: TRBV5-1

CDR3aa: CASSVGGGAYEQYF
CDR3nt: TGTGCCAGCAGCGTAGGAGGGGGAGCCTACGAGCAGTACTTC
abundance: NA
j_gene: TRBJ2-7
d_gene: NA
v_gene: TRBV9

CDR3aa: CAWSVLERGPLYEQYF
CDR3nt: TGTGCCTGGAGTGTACTAGAAAGGGGTCCCCTCTACGAGCAGTACTTC
abundance: NA
j_gene: TRBJ2-7
d_gene: NA
v_gene: TRBV30

CDR3aa: CSVPSGTGGPNYGYTF
CDR3nt: TGCAGCGTCCCCTCCGGGACAGGGGGCCCCAACTATGGCTACACCTTC
abundance: NA
j_gene: TRBJ1-2
d_gene: TRBD1
v_gene: TRBV29-1

CDR3aa: CASSFRNRVAFF
CDR3nt: TGTGCCAGCAGCTTCCGAAACCGGGTGGCTTTCTTT
abundance: NA
j_gene: TRBJ1-1
d_gene: NA
v_gene: TRBV5-8

CDR3aa: CASSLGTGAYEQYF
CDR3nt: TGTGCCAGCAGTTTGGGGACAGGGGCCTACGAGCAGTACTTC
abundance: many
j_gene: TRBJ2-7
d_gene: TRBD1
v_gene: TRBV27

CDR3aa: CASSPRGQPEAYEQYF
CDR3nt: TGTGCCAGTAGTCCGCGGGGACAGCCCGAGGCCTACGAGCAGTACTTC
abundance: NA
j_gene: TRBJ2-7
d_gene: NA
v_gene: TRBV19

CDR3aa: CASSEGVLPPKLFF
CDR3nt: TGTGCCAGCAGTGAAGGAGTCCTTCCTCCAAAACTGTTTTTT
abundance: few
j_gene: TRBJ1-4
d_gene: NA
v_gene: TRBV2

CDR3aa: CSAKGIGEGNQPQHF
CDR3nt: TGCAGTGCCAAGGGTATCGGAGAGGGCAATCAGCCCCAGCATTTT
abundance: NA
j_gene: TRBJ1-5
d_gene: NA
v_gene: TRBV20-1

CDR3aa: CASKGTRNTIYF
CDR3nt: TGTGCCAGCAAAGGTACCCGGAACACCATATATTTT
abundance: NA
j_gene: TRBJ1-3
d_gene: NA
v_gene: TRBV9

CDR3aa: CSARSRGGGGYQPQHF
CDR3nt: TGCAGTGCTAGAAGCCGGGGGGGAGGGGGTTATCAGCCCCAGCATTTT
abundance: NA
j_gene: TRBJ1-5
d_gene: NA
v_gene: TRBV20-1

CDR3aa: CSARTGTEAFF
CDR3nt: TGCAGCGCCAGGACGGGCACTGAAGCTTTCTTT
abundance: NA
j_gene: TRBJ1-1
d_gene: NA
v_gene: TRBV29-1

CDR3aa: CSGKASGANVLTF
CDR3nt: TGCAGCGGAAAGGCTTCTGGGGCCAACGTCCTGACTTTC
abundance: NA
j_gene: TRBJ2-6
d_gene: NA
v_gene: TRBV29-1

CDR3aa: CASSFRGVYNEQFF
CDR3nt: TGTGCCAGCAGTTTCCGGGGGGTCTACAATGAGCAGTTCTTC
abundance: NA
j_gene: TRBJ2-1
d_gene: TRBD2
v_gene: TRBV12-3/TRBV12-4

CDR3aa: CSVEDWARGDTEAFF
CDR3nt: TGCAGCGTTGAAGATTGGGCCAGGGGGGACACTGAAGCTTTCTTT
abundance: NA
j_gene: TRBJ1-1
d_gene: TRBD1
v_gene: TRBV29-1

CDR3aa: CAISQTGVGNTIYF
CDR3nt: TGTGCCATCAGTCAGACAGGGGTCGGAAACACCATATATTTT
abundance: NA
j_gene: TRBJ1-3
d_gene: TRBD1
v_gene: TRBV10-3

CDR3aa: CASSLGVRGLNGF
CDR3nt: TGTGCCAGCAGCTTGGGGGTTCGGGGGCTCAATGGCTTC
abundance: once
j_gene: TRBJ2-7
d_gene: NA
v_gene: TRBV5-6

CDR3aa: CSVEGIMGFYNEQFF
CDR3nt: TGCAGCGTTGAAGGAATTATGGGGTTTTACAATGAGCAGTTCTTC
abundance: NA
j_gene: TRBJ2-1
d_gene: NA
v_gene: TRBV29-1

CDR3aa: CASSLLGAESYEQYF
CDR3nt: TGTGCCAGCAGCTTATTAGGTGCGGAATCCTACGAGCAGTACTTC
abundance: NA
j_gene: TRBJ2-7
d_gene: NA
v_gene: TRBV13

CDR3aa: CASSQETSGRARTDTQYF
CDR3nt: TGCGCCAGCAGCCAAGAAACTAGCGGGAGGGCCCGCACAGATACGCAGTATTTT
abundance: NA
j_gene: TRBJ2-3
d_gene: TRBD2
v_gene: TRBV4-1

CDR3aa: CASSPEAAVLTGNTIYF
CDR3nt: TGTGCCAGCAGCCCAGAGGCGGCAGTACTCACTGGAAACACCATATATTTT
abundance: NA
j_gene: TRBJ1-3
d_gene: NA
v_gene: TRBV7-9

CDR3aa: CASSFWRGSSHSYEQYF
CDR3nt: NA
abundance: NA
j_gene: TRBJ2-7
d_gene: NA
v_gene: TRBV27

CDR3aa: CASKRTGAEAFF
CDR3nt: TGTGCCAGCAAGAGAACAGGGGCTGAAGCTTTCTTT
abundance: NA
j_gene: TRBJ1-1
d_gene: TRBD1
v_gene: TRBV2

CDR3aa: CSATGGQGGRDTQYF
CDR3nt: TGCAGTGCTACGGGTGGCCAGGGAGGGCGAGATACGCAGTATTTT
abundance: NA
j_gene: TRBJ2-3
d_gene: TRBD2
v_gene: TRBV20-1

CDR3aa: CASSGDPLGARPRNEQFF
CDR3nt: TGTGCCAGCAGCGGTGACCCGTTGGGGGCCAGACCCCGCAATGAGCAGTTCTTC
abundance: NA
j_gene: TRBJ2-1
d_gene: NA
v_gene: TRBV3-1

CDR3aa: CASSLSTGQGVYEQYF
CDR3nt: TGTGCCAGCAGTTTATCGACAGGACAGGGAGTCTACGAGCAGTACTTC
abundance: NA
j_gene: TRBJ2-7
d_gene: TRBD1
v_gene: TRBV27

CDR3aa: CAAATPGLPESEQYF
CDR3nt: TGTGCCGCGGCCACACCGGGACTTCCTGAGAGCGAGCAGTACTTC
abundance: NA
j_gene: TRBJ2-7
d_gene: NA
v_gene: TRBV10-3

CDR3aa: CASSLDGDVDPRNTIYF
CDR3nt: TGTGCCAGCAGCTTAGATGGGGACGTGGACCCGCGAAACACCATATATTTT
abundance: NA
j_gene: TRBJ1-3
d_gene: NA
v_gene: TRBV13

CDR3aa: CASGIYEQYF
CDR3nt: TGTGCCTCAGGGATCTACGAGCAGTACTTC
abundance: few
j_gene: TRBJ2-7
d_gene: NA
v_gene: TRBV27

CDR3aa: CASSSADEKLFF
CDR3nt: TGTGCCAGCAGCTCCGCGGATGAAAAACTGTTTTTT
abundance: once
j_gene: TRBJ1-4
d_gene: NA
v_gene: TRBV5-6

CDR3aa: CASNRADNQPQHF
CDR3nt: TGTGCCAGCAACCGGGCCGACAATCAGCCCCAGCATTTT
abundance: NA
j_gene: TRBJ1-5
d_gene: NA
v_gene: TRBV9

CDR3aa: CASSYSGAQYNEQFF
CDR3nt: TGTGCCAGCAGCTATAGTGGGGCTCAATACAATGAGCAGTTCTTC
abundance: NA
j_gene: TRBJ2-1
d_gene: NA
v_gene: TRBV7-2

CDR3aa: CASSRDGTEAFF
CDR3nt: TGTGCCAGCAGCAGGGACGGCACTGAAGCTTTCTTT
abundance: NA
j_gene: TRBJ1-1
d_gene: NA
v_gene: TRBV7-9

CDR3aa: CASSHRDTLYEQYF
CDR3nt: TGTGCCAGCAGCCACCGGGACACCCTCTACGAGCAGTACTTC
abundance: NA
j_gene: TRBJ2-7
d_gene: NA
v_gene: TRBV7-9

CDR3aa: CASRTPWEQYF
CDR3nt: TGTGCCAGCAGGACCCCTTGGGAGCAGTACTTC
abundance: once
j_gene: TRBJ2-7
d_gene: NA
v_gene: TRBV27

CDR3aa: CASSSDRATKETQYF
CDR3nt: TGTGCCAGCAGCTCAGACAGAGCCACCAAAGAGACCCAGTACTTC
abundance: once
j_gene: TRBJ2-5
d_gene: NA
v_gene: TRBV13

CDR3aa: CASSLAHTGTTYGYTF
CDR3nt: TGTGCCAGCAGTTTAGCCCACACCGGGACAACTTATGGCTACACCTTC
abundance: NA
j_gene: TRBJ1-2
d_gene: NA
v_gene: TRBV12-3/TRBV12-4

CDR3aa: CASSYREGNQPQHF
CDR3nt: TGTGCCAGCAGTTACAGGGAGGGGAATCAGCCCCAGCATTTT
abundance: NA
j_gene: TRBJ1-5
d_gene: NA
v_gene: TRBV6-5

CDR3aa: CASSIQAGEVWNTQYF
CDR3nt: TGTGCCAGCTCTATCCAAGCGGGAGAGGTGTGGAATACGCAGTATTTT
abundance: NA
j_gene: TRBJ2-3
d_gene: TRBD2
v_gene: TRBV27

CDR3aa: CASSLEASNEKLFF
CDR3nt: TGCGCCAGCAGCTTGGAGGCCAGTAATGAAAAACTGTTTTTT
abundance: NA
j_gene: TRBJ1-4
d_gene: NA
v_gene: TRBV5-1

CDR3aa: CASSSGHTEAFF
CDR3nt: TGTGCCAGTAGTTCAGGGCACACTGAAGCTTTCTTT
abundance: NA
j_gene: TRBJ1-1
d_gene: NA
v_gene: TRBV19

CDR3aa: CASSVSTEAFF
CDR3nt: TGTGCCAGCAGTGTCAGCACTGAAGCTTTCTTT
abundance: NA
j_gene: TRBJ1-1
d_gene: NA
v_gene: TRBV25-1

CDR3aa: CAWTHPTGVGYTF
CDR3nt: TGTGCCTGGACCCACCCGACAGGGGTGGGCTACACCTTC
abundance: NA
j_gene: TRBJ1-2
d_gene: TRBD1
v_gene: TRBV30

CDR3aa: CASSFSPDGEQYF
CDR3nt: TGTGCCAGTAGCTTTTCGCCGGACGGCGAGCAGTACTTC
abundance: NA
j_gene: TRBJ2-7
d_gene: NA
v_gene: TRBV19

CDR3aa: CVSSYSKGQASYEQYF
CDR3nt: TGTGTCAGCAGTTACTCGAAAGGACAAGCATCCTACGAGCAGTACTTC
abundance: NA
j_gene: TRBJ2-7
d_gene: NA
v_gene: TRBV6-5

CDR3aa: CASSPREESTDTQYF
CDR3nt: TGTGCCAGCTCACCACGTGAAGAGAGCACAGATACGCAGTATTTT
abundance: NA
j_gene: TRBJ2-3
d_gene: NA
v_gene: TRBV18

CDR3aa: CASSFSDQETQYF
CDR3nt: TGTGCCAGCAGCTTCAGCGACCAAGAGACCCAGTACTTC
abundance: NA
j_gene: TRBJ2-5
d_gene: NA
v_gene: TRBV7-3

CDR3aa: CASSFELAPSPEAFF
CDR3nt: TGTGCCAGCAGTTTCGAGTTGGCCCCGAGCCCTGAAGCTTTCTTT
abundance: NA
j_gene: TRBJ1-1
d_gene: NA
v_gene: TRBV28

CDR3aa: CASSYSSTSGRNIQYF
CDR3nt: TGTGCCAGCAGTTACTCCTCGACTAGCGGGAGAAACATTCAGTACTTC
abundance: NA
j_gene: TRBJ2-4
d_gene: TRBD2
v_gene: TRBV6-5

CDR3aa: CASSSTQGSPEAFF
CDR3nt: TGTGCCAGCAGTTCTACTCAGGGAAGCCCTGAAGCTTTCTTT
abundance: NA
j_gene: TRBJ1-1
d_gene: NA
v_gene: TRBV6-5

CDR3aa: CASSEAIGLAGGLSSYNEQFF
CDR3nt: TGTGCCAGCAGTGAAGCTATCGGACTAGCGGGAGGCCTGAGCTCCTACAATGAGCAGTTCTTC
abundance: NA
j_gene: TRBJ2-1
d_gene: TRBD2
v_gene: TRBV2

CDR3aa: CASSESPGLAAMSSYNEQFF
CDR3nt: TGTGCCAGCAGTGAATCACCGGGACTGGCGGCTATGAGCTCCTACAATGAGCAGTTCTTC
abundance: NA
j_gene: TRBJ2-1
d_gene: NA
v_gene: TRBV25-1

CDR3aa: CASSSGTGSNTEAFF
CDR3nt: TGTGCCAGCAGTTCGGGGACAGGTTCGAACACTGAAGCTTTCTTT
abundance: NA
j_gene: TRBJ1-1
d_gene: TRBD1
v_gene: TRBV27

CDR3aa: CASSQIGTGSTDTQYF
CDR3nt: TGTGCCAGCAGCCAGATCGGGACAGGTAGCACAGATACGCAGTATTTT
abundance: NA
j_gene: TRBJ2-3
d_gene: TRBD1
v_gene: TRBV28

CDR3aa: CASSPASSSYNEQFF
CDR3nt: TGTGCCAGCTCACCAGCATCGAGCTCCTACAATGAGCAGTTCTTC
abundance: NA
j_gene: TRBJ2-1
d_gene: NA
v_gene: TRBV18

CDR3aa: CASSQDYGEGLEQYF
CDR3nt: TGCGCCAGCAGCCAAGATTACGGGGAGGGCCTCGAGCAGTACTTC
abundance: NA
j_gene: TRBJ2-7
d_gene: TRBD2
v_gene: TRBV4-1